The clone carrying this T cell receptor (beta chain) was detected only a few times. Its antigen is not known. Trimming at V came to 5 bases and at J to 2 bases, leaving 4 bases not matched to a gene. The CDR3 is 13 amino acids. In germline, CDR1 is SQVTM, CDR2 ANQGSEA. The data originate from a study of post-analysis software for immune sequencing data. Points from the study as a whole: A few TRBV segments occurring more often in patients than controls included TRBV5-6, TRBV5-1 and TRBV20-1.

cDNA libraries of TCR beta carried unique molecular identifiers. TCRdb re-derived calls from the PCR reads in MiXCR, one entry per CDR3 protein. The repertoire holds approximately 730,000 distinct CDR3 sequences, about 45% seen once, with roughly 5.2% in the top ten. This clonotype originated in a girl between 5 and 17 years old with multiple sclerosis. This sequence joins TRBV29-1 and TRBJ2-7; 9 positions agree with TRBD1. Sequencing used blood. DNA for the CDR3: TGCAGCGTTAGGCGACAGGGGGCCTACGAGCAGTACTTC. Translating gives CSVRRQGAYEQYF.